The clone carrying this T cell receptor (beta chain) appeared a single time. Data came from immunoSEQ multiplex PCR; TCRdb stores just in-frame clones and leaves some out. This table has some 2,000,000 clones, around 96% appearing once. The data are from a study of shared clonotypes between healthy human individuals. Naive-designated CD8 cells lacked CD45RO, were positively enriched for CCR7, and omitted terminally differentiated effector memory CD45RA+ cells. Sequencing input: naive CD8+ T cells sorted from blood. This clonotype originated in a man younger than 30 in good health.

The CDR3 sequence is CAWTGENTEAFF. The CDR3, as DNA: TGTGCCTGGACAGGGGAGAACACTGAAGCTTTCTTT. The chain couples TRBV30 to TRBJ1-1, with a tentative D call TRBD1 (6 bases). CDR1 is GTSNPN, CDR2 SVGIG, per germline (reference sequence). The V gene lost 4 bases and the J gene lost 1 base, with 7 bases spanning the gap. The CDR3 contains 12 residues. The full variable domain, completed using reference TRBV30 and TRBJ1-1, is SQTIHQWPATLVQPVGSPLSLECTVEGTSNPNLYWYRQAAGRGLQLLFYSVGIGQISSEVPQNLSASRPQDRQFILSSKKLLLSDSGFYLCAWTGENTEAFFGQGTRLTVV.